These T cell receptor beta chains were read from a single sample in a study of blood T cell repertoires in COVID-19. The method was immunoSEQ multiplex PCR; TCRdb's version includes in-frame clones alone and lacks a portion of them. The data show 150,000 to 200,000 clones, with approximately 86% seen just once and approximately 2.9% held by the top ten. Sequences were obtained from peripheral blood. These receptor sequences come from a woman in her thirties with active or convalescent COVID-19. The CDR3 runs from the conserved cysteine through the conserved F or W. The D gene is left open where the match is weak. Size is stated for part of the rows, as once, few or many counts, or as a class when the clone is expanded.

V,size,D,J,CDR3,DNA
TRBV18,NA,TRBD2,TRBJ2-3,CASSSMTSGSTDTQYF,TGTGCCAGCTCATCGATGACTAGCGGCAGCACAGATACGCAGTATTTT
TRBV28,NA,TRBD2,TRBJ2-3,CASSLAGGRTDTQYF,TGTGCCAGCAGTTTAGCGGGAGGGCGCACAGATACGCAGTATTTT
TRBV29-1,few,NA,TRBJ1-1,CSVETENTEAFF,TGCAGCGTGGAGACAGAGAACACTGAAGCTTTCTTT
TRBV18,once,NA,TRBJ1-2,CASSSRDSRGYTF,TGTGCCAGCTCATCGAGGGACTCACGGGGCTACACCTTC
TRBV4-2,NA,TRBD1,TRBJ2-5,CASSHGTDTAQETQYF,TGTGCCAGCAGCCACGGGACAGATACCGCCCAAGAGACCCAGTACTTC
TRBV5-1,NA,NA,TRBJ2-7,CASSLASQGPYEQYF,TGCGCCAGCAGCTTGGCCTCACAGGGCCCCTACGAGCAGTACTTC
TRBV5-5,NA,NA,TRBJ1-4,CASSPRWQEDEKLFF,TGTGCCAGCAGCCCTAGGTGGCAGGAGGACGAAAAACTGTTTTTT
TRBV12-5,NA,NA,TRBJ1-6,CASGLDGNSPLHF,TGTGCTAGTGGTTTGGACGGGAATTCACCCCTCCACTTT
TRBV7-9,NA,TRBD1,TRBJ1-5,CASSFAGGFNQPQHF,TGTGCCAGCAGCTTTGCAGGGGGCTTCAATCAGCCCCAGCATTTT
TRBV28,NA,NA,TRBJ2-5,CASSSAPRGQETQYF,TGTGCCAGCAGTTCCGCCCCCAGGGGCCAAGAGACCCAGTACTTC
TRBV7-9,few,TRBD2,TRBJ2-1,CASSLSPSGSYNEQFF,TGTGCCAGCAGCTTATCTCCTAGCGGGAGTTACAATGAGCAGTTCTTC
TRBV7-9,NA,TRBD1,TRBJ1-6,CASSLTEFRDRNNSPLHF,TGTGCCAGCAGCTTAACCGAATTCCGGGACAGAAATAATTCACCCCTCCACTTT
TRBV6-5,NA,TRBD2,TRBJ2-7,CASSLGGGRSEQYF,TGTGCCAGCAGCCTCGGGGGGGGGCGCAGCGAGCAGTACTTC
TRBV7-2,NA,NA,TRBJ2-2,CASSLVRDTGELFF,TGTGCCAGCAGCTTAGTGCGGGACACCGGGGAGCTGTTTTTT
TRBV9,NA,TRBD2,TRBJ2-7,CASSVAGGRAVEQYF,TGTGCCAGCAGCGTAGCTGGCGGGAGGGCCGTCGAGCAGTACTTC
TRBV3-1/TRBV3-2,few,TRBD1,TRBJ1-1,CASSTRQGGTEAFF,TGTGCCAGCAGCACCCGACAGGGAGGAACTGAAGCTTTCTTT
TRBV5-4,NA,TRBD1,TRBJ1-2,CASSLADRGYGYTF,TGTGCCAGCAGCTTGGCCGACAGGGGGTATGGCTACACCTTC
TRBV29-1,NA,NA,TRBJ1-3,CSVGTGDTIYF,TGCAGCGTTGGAACCGGGGACACCATATATTTT
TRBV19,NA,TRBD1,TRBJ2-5,CASSIYFPDRGQETQYF,TGTGCCAGTAGTATATACTTCCCGGACAGGGGGCAAGAGACCCAGTACTTC
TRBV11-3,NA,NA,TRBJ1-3,CASSFGDTIYF,TGTGCCAGCAGCTTTGGAGACACCATATATTTT
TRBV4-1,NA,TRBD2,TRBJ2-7,CASSQDPGGLAGEQYF,TGCGCCAGCAGCCAAGATCCGGGGGGACTAGCGGGTGAGCAGTACTTC
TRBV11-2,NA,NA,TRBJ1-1,CAIFQDTEAFF,TGTGCCATCTTTCAGGACACTGAAGCTTTCTTT
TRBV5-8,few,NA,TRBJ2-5,CASSLAVSTGGEETQYF,TGTGCCAGCAGCTTGGCCGTGAGTACAGGGGGGGAAGAGACCCAGTACTTC
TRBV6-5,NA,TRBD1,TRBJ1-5,CASRPTGSSNQPQHF,TGTGCCAGCAGACCGACAGGGTCGAGCAATCAGCCCCAGCATTTT
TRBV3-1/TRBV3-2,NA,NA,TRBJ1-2,CASSPLRQELPKPGGYTF,TGTGCCAGCAGCCCCTTGAGACAGGAACTTCCTAAACCGGGTGGCTACACCTTC
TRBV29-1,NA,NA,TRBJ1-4,CSVAEWSTNEKLFF,TGCAGCGTGGCGGAATGGTCAACTAATGAAAAACTGTTTTTT
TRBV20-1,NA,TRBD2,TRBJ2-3,CSASLAGTDTQYF,TGCAGTGCTAGTCTAGCGGGCACAGATACGCAGTATTTT
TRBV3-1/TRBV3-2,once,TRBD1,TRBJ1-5,CASSQIRGSQPQHF,TGTGCCAGCAGCCAAATCAGGGGGAGTCAGCCCCAGCATTTT
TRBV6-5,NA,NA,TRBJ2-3,CASSYSGTRGDTQYF,TGTGCCAGCAGTTACTCGGGCACTAGGGGGGATACGCAGTATTTT
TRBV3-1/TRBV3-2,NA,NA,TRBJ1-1,CASSQPGSEAFF,TGTGCCAGCAGCCAACCCGGGTCTGAAGCTTTCTTT
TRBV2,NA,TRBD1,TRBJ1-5,CASSTVTGQNQPQHF,TGTGCCAGCAGTACAGTGACAGGGCAGAATCAGCCCCAGCATTTT
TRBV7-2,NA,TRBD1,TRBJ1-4,CASSLKGAGEKLFF,TGTGCCAGCAGCTTAAAGGGGGCTGGAGAAAAACTGTTTTTT
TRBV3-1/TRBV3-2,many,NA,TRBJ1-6,CASSQEEGNSPLHF,TGTGCCAGCAGCCAAGAAGAGGGTAATTCACCCCTCCACTTT
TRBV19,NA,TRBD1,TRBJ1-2,CASSPTGDSGYTF,TGTGCCAGTAGCCCGACAGGGGACTCTGGCTACACCTTC
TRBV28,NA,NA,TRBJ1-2,CASSRIGTDSFYGYTF,TGTGCCAGCAGTCGGATCGGGACTGACTCTTTCTATGGCTACACCTTC
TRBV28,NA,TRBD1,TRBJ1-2,CASSLTQVWAGGGGYTF,TGTGCCAGCAGTTTAACCCAAGTTTGGGCAGGGGGAGGAGGCTACACCTTC
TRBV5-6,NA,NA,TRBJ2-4,CASSLTGSAIQYF,TGTGCCAGCAGCTTGACAGGGTCGGCCATTCAGTACTTC
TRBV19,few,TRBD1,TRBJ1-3,CASSMPQGDFGGNTIYF,TGTGCCAGTAGTATGCCGCAGGGGGATTTCGGGGGAAACACCATATATTTT
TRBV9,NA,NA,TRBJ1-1,CASRGAGNTEAFF,TGTGCCAGCAGGGGTGCGGGGAACACTGAAGCTTTCTTT
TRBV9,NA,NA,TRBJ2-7,CASSVAVSSSYEQYF,TGTGCCAGCAGCGTAGCTGTGTCCTCCTCCTACGAGCAGTACTTC
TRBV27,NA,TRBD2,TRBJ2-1,CASSLGAGGPGEQFF,TGTGCCAGCAGTTTGGGAGCGGGAGGGCCGGGAGAGCAGTTCTTC